The present T cell receptor (beta chain) was sequenced within a study of blood T cell repertoires in COVID-19. Study background: In each case, the material was cDNA or gDNA derived from T cells, B-cell-depleted T cells, or PBMCs.

Sequencing was performed with immunoSEQ multiplex PCR; in TCRdb, only in-frame clones are kept and a portion is missing. The table lists about 240,000 clones, roughly 91% of them singletons. This receptor was obtained from a man aged 25-40 years with COVID-19, enrolled during active disease. The sample taken for sequencing was peripheral blood.

In DNA, the CDR3 is TGTGCCAGCAGTTATAACCTTGAGGTCGAGCAGTACTTC. Translation gives CASSYNLEVEQYF. The V and J genes are TRBV6-5 and TRBJ2-7; D ambiguous. The CDR3 runs to 13 residues. Between the trimmed V and J ends, which lost 3 bases and 6 bases, there was a span of 12 bases. CDR1 and CDR2 from the germline V gene are MNHEY and SVGAGI.